The next 20 T cell receptor beta chains were all read from a single sample in a study of beta chain features in type 1 diabetes (dated by TCRdb to the late 2010s). Libraries were made using the immunoSEQ multiplex PCR assay. The entire amount of isolated RNA was reverse transcribed using the High Capacity cDNA Reverse Transcription Kit, so the sequenced TCRB transcripts were expressed ones. Sourced from immuneACCESS, this table was stored by TCRdb with only in-frame sequences that have V and J called. A share of the clones is absent; for the studies checked, an unresolved V gene accounts for under half, and the remainder has no known explanation. The sample yields 200,000 to 250,000 clones; 9.6% were counted once. The ten largest clonotypes hold around 0.031% of the sample. Sequencing was performed on naive CD4+ T cells from blood. The cell subset or site label of this sample denotes: true naive CD4+ T cells. The receptor set was obtained from a woman under 30 in good health.

This clone occurred a few times. V and J are TRBV28 and TRBJ2-6, with 12 bases aligning to TRBD1. The CDR3 runs to 19 residues. V shed 6 bases and J 0 bases; nucleotides not matched to a gene: 9. Germline-derived CDR1 and CDR2 are MDHEN and SYDVKM. The CDR3 spells CASSKRDRGRLSGANVLTF. The DNA of the CDR3 is TGTGCCAGCAGCAAACGGGACAGGGGGCGCCTCTCTGGGGCCAACGTCCTGACTTTC.

The CDR3 coding sequence is TGTGCCAGCAGCCAGCGGGGTACCTACGGTTCCTACGAGCAGTACTTC. It yields the protein CASSQRGTYGSYEQYF. V usage is TRBV14 and J usage is TRBJ2-7, with D maybe TRBD2 (6 bases). This CDR3 is built from 16 residues. V was trimmed by 3 bases and J by 1 base, leaving 16 bases between them. CDR1 and CDR2 from the germline V gene are SGHDN and FVKESK.

The J gene is TRBJ2-2, the V gene TRBV5-1, with D perhaps matching TRBD1 (5 bases). This CDR3 has 13 residues. V lost 6 bases and J lost 6, with 12 bases in between. Germline V gene sequence: CDR1 SGHRS, CDR2 YFSETQ. The CDR3 DNA reads TGCGCCAGCACAGCAGGGTCACCCGGGGAGCTGTTTTTT. Translating it yields CASTAGSPGELFF.

This clone was counted only a few times. This rearrangement joins TRBV20-1 to TRBJ2-1; D gene uncertain. The V gene's germline CDR1 is DFQATT and CDR2 SNEGSKA (reference sequence). Trimming cost V 3 bases and J 6 bases, with 6 bases left between them. This CDR3 has 11 residues. The chain's CDR3 is CSASPGNEQFF. The CDR3 DNA reads TGCAGTGCTAGCCCAGGCAATGAGCAGTTCTTC.

This clone was picked up a small number of times. The chain has TRBV5-4 and TRBJ2-7; TRBD2 aligns across 8 bases. Germline lookup yields CDR1 SGHNT and CDR2 YYREEE (reference sequence). The CDR3 is 14 amino acids. V trimming: 4 bases; J trimming: 1 base; junction bases outside the gene matches: 4. The CDR3, as DNA: TGTGCCAGCAGCAGACTAGCGAGGTCCTACGAGCAGTACTTC. Translating gives CASSRLARSYEQYF.

This rearrangement joins TRBV18 to TRBJ1-2, with D perhaps TRBD1 (6 bases). The CDR3 covers 15 residues. Germline V lookup: CDR1 KGHSH, CDR2 LQKENI. Trimming removed 1 base from V and 5 bases from J, with 14 bases in between. The CDR3, as DNA: TGTGCCAGCTCACCACAGGCCAGGGGCTCTTATGGCTACACCTTC. Encoded protein: CASSPQARGSYGYTF.

This clone was detected only a few times. The chain is built from TRBV5-1 and TRBJ2-7; the match to TRBD2 covers 8 bases. The ends lost 4 bases at V and 6 bases at J; junction bases unmatched: 9. CDR1 is SGHRS, CDR2 YFSETQ, per germline. The CDR3 covers 14 residues. The CDR3 reads CASSGGTRPTEQYF. The CDR3 DNA sequence: TGCGCCAGCAGCGGCGGGACTAGGCCTACCGAGCAGTACTTC.

This clone was counted between two and nine times. The chain carries TRBV27 and TRBJ1-5; weak D call: TRBD1 (5 bases). CDR1 is MNHEY and CDR2 is SMNVEV in the germline V gene (reference sequence). Trimming pared 3 bases from V and 7 bases from J, leaving 13 bases between. This CDR3 region has 14 residues. The CDR3 DNA is TGTGCCAGCAGTTTCCGGGGGGATAAACAGCCCCAGCATTTT. This encodes CASSFRGDKQPQHF.

This clone was recorded a few times. The gene calls are TRBV5-1 and TRBJ2-7; possibly TRBD1 for D (6 bases). Germline V gene data show CDR1 as SGHRS and CDR2 as YFSETQ. The ends were cut back, 4 bases at V and 7 bases at J, with 15 bases in the middle. The CDR3 consists of 13 residues. The CDR3 protein is CASSQQGAEEQYF. The CDR3 DNA reads as TGCGCCAGCAGCCAACAGGGAGCGGAGGAGCAGTACTTC. The full variable domain, with the rest looked up from reference TRBV5-1 and TRBJ2-7, is KAGVTQTPRYLIKTRGQQVTLSCSPISGHRSVSWYQQTPGQGLQFLFEYFSETQRNKGNFPGRFSGRQFSNSRSEMNVSTLELGDSALYLCASSQQGAEEQYFGPGTRLTVT.

This clone was detected a few times. The chain couples TRBV18 to TRBJ1-5; D might be TRBD1 (6 bases). The germline CDR1 and CDR2 sequences are KGHSH and LQKENI. Deletions cut 5 bases from V and 0 bases from J, with 14 bases between. The CDR3 has 16 amino acids. The CDR3 nucleotides are TGTGCCAGCTCAACCGAGACAGGAATTAGCAATCAGCCCCAGCATTTT. The encoded protein is CASSTETGISNQPQHF.

The chain employs TRBV11-1 and TRBJ2-1, with D maybe TRBD2 (6 bases). CDR1 and CDR2 (germline): SGHAT, FQDESV (reference sequence). The CDR3 sequence is 15 residues long. Trimming removed 1 base from V and 4 bases from J, with 11 bases in between. CDR3 nucleotide sequence: TGTGCCAGCAGCTTAGAGCTGGCGGGGTACAATGAGCAGTTCTTC. Encoded protein: CASSLELAGYNEQFF.

With regard to this clone: A read error is possible here, since a much larger clone lies one base away. The chain recombines TRBV5-8 with TRBJ2-5; D not certain. This CDR3 is 13 amino acids long. Germline V gene data show CDR1 as SGHTS and CDR2 as YDEGEE. V was cut by 0 bases and J by 2 bases, with 5 bases left in between. CDR3 sequence (DNA): TGTGCCAGCAGCTTGGGGCAGCAAGAGACCCAGTACTTC. Its protein is CASSLGQQETQYF. Supplemented by reference TRBV5-8 and TRBJ2-5, the full variable domain reads EAGVTQSPTHLIKTRGQQATLRCSPISGHTSVYWYQQALGLGLQFLLWYDEGEERNRGNFPPRFSGRQFPNYSSELNVNALELEDSALYLCASSLGQQETQYFGPGTRLLVL.

This clone was counted a few times. The chain joins TRBV4-1 to TRBJ2-7, with D tentatively TRBD1 (5 bases). The length of the CDR3 is 16 residues. The V end lost 4 bases, the J end lost 6 bases, and 22 bases lay between the germline ends. Germline values: CDR1 MGHRA, CDR2 YSYEKL. This CDR3 reads CASSPTARVGVSEQYF. In DNA, the CDR3 is TGCGCCAGCAGCCCCACCGCTCGCGTAGGGGTTAGCGAGCAGTACTTC.

This clone has a handful of counts. CDR3 amino acids: CASSQDRLAGSGDTQYF. CDR3 DNA: TGCGCCAGCAGCCAAGATCGATTAGCGGGATCAGGAGATACGCAGTATTTT. This chain uses TRBV4-1 with TRBJ2-3, with 8 positions matching TRBD2. The CDR3 has 17 amino acids. The ends lost 0 bases at V and 5 bases at J; junction bases unmatched: 10. The germline gives CDR1 MGHRA, CDR2 YSYEKL.

The table lists this clone with a few counts. The rearrangement joins TRBV11-2 to TRBJ2-2; 9 nucleotides align to TRBD1. From germline, CDR1 is SGHAT and CDR2 FQNNGV. With V trimmed by 5 bases and J by 5 bases, 6 bases remained unmatched. This CDR3 region has 15 residues. CDR3 in amino acids: CASSLDRGWTGELFF. CDR3 bases: TGTGCCAGCAGCCTGGACAGGGGTTGGACCGGGGAGCTGTTTTTT.

This clone showed up just a few times. The rearrangement joins TRBV7-3 to TRBJ1-1, with 7 bases that match TRBD1. This CDR3 spans 13 amino acids. Germline-derived CDR1 and CDR2 are SGHTA and FQGTGA. The V segment lost 10 bases and the J segment 1 base; nucleotides outside the gene matches: 6. CDR3 nucleotide sequence: TGTGCCACCCAGACAGGGAGGAACACTGAAGCTTTCTTT. Its protein product is CATQTGRNTEAFF.

This clone turned up a few times. The chain is built from TRBV4-1 and TRBJ2-1; D unclear. Germline-derived CDR1 and CDR2 are MGHRA and YSYEKL. Trimming stripped 5 bases from V and 5 bases from J, with 13 bases between. The CDR3 spans 14 residues. The CDR3 DNA is TGCGCCAGCAGCGTGGAGAGGCAGAACAATGAGCAGTTCTTC. Protein product: CASSVERQNNEQFF.

V usage is TRBV5-1 and J usage is TRBJ2-1; TRBD2 aligns across 10 bases. Trimming cost V 1 base and J 5 bases; bases outside gene matches: 9. Germline V gene data show CDR1 as SGHRS and CDR2 as YFSETQ. This CDR3 spans 17 amino acids. The CDR3 DNA follows: TGCGCCAGCAGCTTGATCGTGCTAGCGGGAGAAAACAATGAGCAGTTCTTC. Its translation: CASSLIVLAGENNEQFF.

The chain combines TRBV6-1 with TRBJ2-3, with 8 bases matching TRBD2. The junction had 3 bases not matched to a gene; V was cut back by 1 base and J by 3 bases. Looked up from germline, CDR1 is MNHNS and CDR2 is SASEGT. This CDR3 is built from 15 residues. The CDR3: CASSEVSGATDTQYF. CDR3 sequence (DNA): TGTGCCAGCAGTGAAGTTAGCGGGGCGACAGATACGCAGTATTTT.

The chain recombines TRBV7-2 with TRBJ2-7; the match to TRBD1 covers 7 bases. The CDR3 loop spans 15 amino acids. In germline, CDR1 is SGHTA, CDR2 FQGNSA. J lost 2 bases, V lost 6 bases, and 10 bases had no gene match. Here the CDR3 DNA reads TGTGCCAGCAGGCGACCGGGACAGAGCACCTACGAGCAGTACTTC. This gives the protein CASRRPGQSTYEQYF.